This is a list of T cell receptor beta chains from one sample in a study of blood T cell repertoires in COVID-19. The assay was immunoSEQ multiplex PCR, and TCRdb's table has in-frame clones only and misses some. The table has about 110,000 clones, around 83% seen once; the top ten hold around 3.4%. The specimen sequenced was peripheral blood. These receptors originate from a man in his forties with acute or convalescent COVID-19. Each CDR3 is given with its conserved first and last residue. D genes are given only for firm matches. Clone size is stated in some rows and not others, as once, few, many or a class when expanded.

clone_size	cdr3_length	v_call	d_call	j_call	cdr3_nt	cdr3_aa
-	11	TRBV5-6	-	TRBJ1-6	TGTGCCAGCAGCAGCAATTCACCCCTCCACTTT	CASSSNSPLHF
-	14	TRBV4-1	-	TRBJ2-1	TGCGCCAGCAGCCAAGCGCAGTGGTACAATGAGCAGTTCTTC	CASSQAQWYNEQFF
-	13	TRBV2	-	TRBJ1-5	TGTGCCAGCAGTGCTCAGTCTAATCAGCCCCAGCATTTT	CASSAQSNQPQHF
-	15	TRBV5-6	TRBD1	TRBJ1-2	TGTGCCAGCTACGTTGGGGCGACAGGGGCCTATGGCTACACCTTC	CASYVGATGAYGYTF
-	15	TRBV18	-	TRBJ1-5	TGTGCCAGCTCACCCCAGGACAGTTTGAATCAGCCCCAGCATTTT	CASSPQDSLNQPQHF
-	19	TRBV10-1	-	TRBJ1-6	TGCGCCAGCAGTAGTTCGGGTCGGGGGACGCGCGTCTATAATTCACCCCTCCACTTT	CASSSSGRGTRVYNSPLHF
-	15	TRBV7-8	TRBD1	TRBJ1-5	TGTGCCAGCAGACAATCGGACAGGGAAGATCAGCCCCAGCATTTT	CASRQSDREDQPQHF
-	13	TRBV12-3/TRBV12-4	TRBD1	TRBJ2-5	TGTGCCAGCAGTCGCGGACAGGAGGAGACCCAGTACTTC	CASSRGQEETQYF
-	13	TRBV10-3	-	TRBJ2-1	TGTGCCATCAGTGGACGGACAGTCGAAGAGCAGTTCTTC	CAISGRTVEEQFF
few	15	TRBV2	TRBD1	TRBJ1-1	TGTGCCAGCACCATGACAGGGGGCGAGGGCACTGAAGCTTTCTTT	CASTMTGGEGTEAFF
-	14	TRBV18	-	TRBJ2-7	TGTGCCAGCTCACCGGGGCAGGACTCCTACGAGCAGTACTTC	CASSPGQDSYEQYF
-	17	TRBV4-3	TRBD2	TRBJ2-3	TGCGCCAGCAGCCAAGTTTCTAGCGGGGCCGGGAGAGATACGCAGTATTTT	CASSQVSSGAGRDTQYF
-	15	TRBV7-9	TRBD1	TRBJ1-6	TGTGCCAGCAGCTTAGGGCAGGGGGCAGGATCACCCCTCCACTTT	CASSLGQGAGSPLHF
once	13	TRBV24-1	-	TRBJ2-7	TGTGCCACCGCTTCTCGGGTTACCTACGAGCAGTACTTC	CATASRVTYEQYF
-	15	TRBV6-2/TRBV6-3	TRBD2	TRBJ2-5	TGTGCCAGCAGTCTACCCCCGTCTAGCGGAGAGACCCAGTACTTC	CASSLPPSSGETQYF
once	18	TRBV4-3	-	TRBJ1-2	TGCGCCAGCAGCCAAGATAGAGGAGGGGGGGCCTCTAACTATGGCTACACCTTC	CASSQDRGGGASNYGYTF
-	16	TRBV4-2	TRBD2	TRBJ2-2	TGTGCCAGCAGCCAACGTCTAGCGGGGGTGGCCGGGGAGCTGTTTTTT	CASSQRLAGVAGELFF
-	15	TRBV15	TRBD1	TRBJ1-6	TGTGCCACCAGCAGAGATGTCAGGGGGAATTCACCCCTCCACTTT	CATSRDVRGNSPLHF
-	13	TRBV2	-	TRBJ1-1	TGTGCCAGCAGCCCGGGAACGAACACTGAAGCTTTCTTT	CASSPGTNTEAFF
-	15	TRBV24-1	-	TRBJ2-5	TGTGCCACCAGTGCTTCGGGGTCAGGCGAAGAGACCCAGTACTTC	CATSASGSGEETQYF
-	16	TRBV19	-	TRBJ1-4	TGTGCCAGTAGTGCAGGACAGTACCCAACTAATGAAAAACTGTTTTTT	CASSAGQYPTNEKLFF
-	16	TRBV24-1	TRBD2	TRBJ2-1	TGTGCCACCAGTGATATCGGGGGGGCCACCTACAATGAGCAGTTCTTC	CATSDIGGATYNEQFF
-	15	TRBV7-2	TRBD2	TRBJ2-3	TGTGCCAGCAGCCCGAGTAGCGGGGGGAAAGATACGCAGTATTTT	CASSPSSGGKDTQYF
-	14	TRBV5-1	TRBD1	TRBJ2-7	TGCGCCAGCAGCCCGGGACAGGGGGTCGGCGAGCAGTACTTC	CASSPGQGVGEQYF
-	14	TRBV19	-	TRBJ1-2	TGTGCCAGTAGTATCCTTACAGGGAACTATGGCTACACCTTC	CASSILTGNYGYTF
-	12	TRBV5-5	-	TRBJ2-6	TGTGCCAGCAACACCGTTTCCAACGTCCTGACTTTC	CASNTVSNVLTF
-	14	TRBV19	-	TRBJ1-1	TGTGCCAGTAGTATAGATGGAGGGAACACTGAAGCTTTCTTT	CASSIDGGNTEAFF
-	16	TRBV7-8	TRBD2	TRBJ2-5	TGTGCCAGCAGCCGAGTAGCGGGTCGAGAACAAGAGACCCAGTACTTC	CASSRVAGREQETQYF
-	14	TRBV4-2	-	TRBJ2-3	TGTGCCAGCAGCCAAGCTGACTTCACAGATACGCAGTATTTT	CASSQADFTDTQYF